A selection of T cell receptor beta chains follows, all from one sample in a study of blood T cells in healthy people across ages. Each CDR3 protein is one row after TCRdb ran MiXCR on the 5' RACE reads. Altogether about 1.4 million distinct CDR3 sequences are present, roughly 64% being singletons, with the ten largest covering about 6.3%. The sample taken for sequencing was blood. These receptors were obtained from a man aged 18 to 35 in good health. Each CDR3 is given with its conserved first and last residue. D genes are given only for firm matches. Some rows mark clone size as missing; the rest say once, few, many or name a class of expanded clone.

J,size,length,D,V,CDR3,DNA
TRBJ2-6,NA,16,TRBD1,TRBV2,CASTLTGASGANVLTF,TGTGCCAGCACTCTTACAGGGGCCTCTGGGGCCAACGTCCTGACTTTC
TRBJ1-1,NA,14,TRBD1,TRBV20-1,CSAPRDRAGTEAFF,TGCAGTGCTCCGCGTGACAGGGCGGGGACTGAAGCTTTCTTT
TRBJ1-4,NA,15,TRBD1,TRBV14,CASSQRTGRNEKLFF,TGTGCCAGCAGCCAAAGGACAGGCCGTAATGAAAAACTGTTTTTT
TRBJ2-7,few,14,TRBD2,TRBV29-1,CSVLTSGPPYEQYF,TGCAGCGTCCTGACTAGCGGGCCTCCCTACGAGCAGTACTTC
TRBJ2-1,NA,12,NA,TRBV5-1,CASSLGTDTQFF,TGCGCCAGCAGCTTGGGGACAGATACGCAGTTCTTC
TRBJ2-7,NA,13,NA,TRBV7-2,CASSLGRSGEQYF,TGTGCCAGCAGCTTAGGCCGCTCGGGAGAGCAGTACTTC
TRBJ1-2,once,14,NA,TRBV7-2,CASSRTRDLGGYTF,TGTGCCAGCAGCCGGACCAGGGATTTAGGGGGCTACACCTTC
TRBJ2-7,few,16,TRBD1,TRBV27,CASSPASGTGGYEQYF,TGTGCCAGCAGTCCCGCATCCGGGACAGGGGGTTACGAGCAGTACTTC
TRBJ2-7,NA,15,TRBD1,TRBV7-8,CASSFKEGQGYEQYF,TGTGCCAGCAGTTTTAAGGAGGGACAGGGTTACGAGCAGTACTTC
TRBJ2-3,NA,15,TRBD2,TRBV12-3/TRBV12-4,CASRPLAGDTDTQYF,TGTGCCAGCAGACCCTTAGCGGGGGACACAGATACGCAGTATTTT